This record covers a single T cell receptor (beta chain). V lost 2 bases and J lost 6; bases outside the gene matches: 7. CDR3 length equals 16 residues. The germline V gene has CDR1 SGHTA and CDR2 FQGNSA. This entry comes from a study of cytomegalovirus exposure and HLA in healthy donors. About the research overall: The 666 first-cohort repertoires shared a platform with the 120 or so validation repertoires, as reported in a later analysis.

Sequencing used immunoSEQ multiplex PCR; TCRdb keeps in-frame clones, though not all of them. Of 150,000 to 200,000 clones listed, less than 90% were seen once; the top ten hold roughly 10%. The chain joins TRBV7-2 to TRBJ2-2; 9 nucleotides match TRBD1. The source of this sequence is a man aged 25 to 45 in good health and CMV-seropositive. Sequenced sample: PBMCs. In DNA form, the CDR3 reads TGTGCCAGCAGCTTAAACGACAGGGGGTTGGCCGGGGAGCTGTTTTTT. Its translation is CASSLNDRGLAGELFF.